This T cell receptor (beta chain) was obtained from a study of graft-versus-host responses after intestinal transplantation. This clone occurred a few times. Profiled with immunoSEQ multiplex PCR; TCRdb holds only in-frame clones, not every one. In the table there are nearly 25,000 clones, 40% of which are singletons. CDR1 SGHTA and CDR2 FQGNSA come from the germline V gene. This CDR3 is built from 15 residues. The ends were cut back, 5 bases at V and 0 bases at J, with 11 bases in the middle. Responder cells labeled with CFSE (about 200,000) were co-plated with irradiated stimulator cells labeled with violet dye (about 200,000).

The chain is built from TRBV7-2 and TRBJ2-1, with D unresolved. The source is a human patient who received an intestinal transplant. The input for sequencing was alloreactive CD4+ T cells from a mixed lymphocyte reaction culture, taken before intestinal transplant. Subset meaning: CFSE-low proliferating T cells sorted from roughly six-day pre-transplant mixed lymphocyte reaction (GvH or HvG direction). The CDR3 reads CASSPRVSSYNEQFF. CDR3 DNA: TGTGCCAGCAGCCCCCGTGTGAGCTCCTACAATGAGCAGTTCTTC.